A single T cell receptor (beta chain) is shown here with its context. The data stem from a study of patients and donors after allogeneic stem cell transplantation. TCRdb reprocessed the RT-PCR reads with MiXCR, giving one entry per CDR3 protein. The profile shows about a million distinct CDR3 sequences, 18% of them singletons. Sequencing was carried out using blood, either unsorted or a sorted T cell fraction (not recorded which). The source of this sequence is a human donor who was either an allogeneic HSCT recipient or a stem cell or donor lymphocyte infusion donor (not recorded which). It is not recorded whose cells these are; they may come from a transplant donor.

CDR3 loop: CASSGLPVAYNEQFF. The CDR3 nucleotides read TGTGCCAGCAGTGGACTACCGGTCGCCTACAATGAGCAGTTCTTC. J is TRBJ2-1 and V is TRBV6-1, with D possibly matching TRBD2 (5 bases). V shed 4 bases and J shed 2 bases, with 12 bases lying between them. CDR3 size: 15 residues. The germline V gene encodes CDR1 MNHNS and CDR2 SASEGT.